Below, one T cell receptor beta chain is given with its context. These data come from a study of untreated major depressive disorder. Trimming shortened V by 5 bases and J by 8 bases, and 14 bases separated the two germline ends. CDR1 is SGHRS, CDR2 YFSETQ, per germline. This CDR3 region has 14 residues. Blood, 30 to 35 ml, was drawn into EDTA tubes. Thawed PBMCs underwent magnetic negative selection for CD4+ T cells. Enrichment usually gave about 95% pure CD4+ T cells. Profiled with immunoSEQ multiplex PCR; TCRdb holds only in-frame clones, not every one. The sample lists tens of thousands of clones, around nine tenths occurring once.

Sequenced sample: CD4+ T cells from PBMCs. The TCR was taken from a woman aged 35 to 49 in good health. The chain combines TRBV5-1 with TRBJ1-6, with D possibly being TRBD1 (5 bases). The CDR3 coding sequence is TGCGCCAGCAGTAGGCAGGGAGAGGATTCACCCCTCCACTTT. This translates into CASSRQGEDSPLHF.